The sequence of this T cell receptor beta chain was determined in a study of human T cells and chemical hapten exposure (dated by TCRdb to about 2021). With regard to the full study: Libraries were pooled for sequencing, and variation in per-sample TCR yields was attributed mainly to small differences in library volumes within the pool. Both TCR alpha and TCR beta chains were sequenced from each blood RNA sample. This study followed changes in the peripheral blood TCR repertoire in vivo during primary and secondary sensitization of alopecia patients to the hapten diphenylcyclopropenone (DPC). Beyond this particular receptor, the publication reports: DPC sensitization did not change the number of TCRs with a frequency above 1 in 1000, and there was no evidence of changes in global repertoire structure. After repeated subsampling, the strength of the expansion versus patch-test correlation and the threshold at which it became significant changed.

Reading the label with the study, this specimen's time point is: healthy volunteer bleed at 6 weeks. Total RNA was isolated from unfractionated whole blood collected in Tempus Blood RNA tubes. Roughly five healthy volunteers acted as controls for TCR sequencing and had blood drawn at day 0, 2 weeks and 6 weeks. The germline ends are 16 bases apart after V is trimmed by 4 bases and J by 0 bases. CDR1 and CDR2 (MDHEN, SYDVKM) derive from the germline V gene. The CDR3 runs 17 amino acids, cysteine and phenylalanine included. Of the read, only the CDR3 DNA is kept; its 51 bases are in frame from base 1. This clonotype was recorded at least ten times. Its binding antigen is unknown. Base-call qualities are not available, and no considerably larger clone is one nucleotide away. The library was prepared using RACE. This sample was sequenced with a NextSeq 500. During library preparation, unique molecular identifiers were attached to individual cDNA molecules so that TCRs could be counted quantitatively and reproducibly. The study's processing was this. Samples had a median of roughly 98,000 TCRs, with a range from about 23,224 to 700,000. V, J and CDR3 annotation of the TCR reads was performed with the Decombinator software suite. To make PS versus PT1 abundance plots, every sample was subsampled to the same number of TCRs (28,000). Expanded TCRs were defined as absent before sensitization and observed at least eight times at the 2-week time point. TCRdb passed the public sequencing reads through fastp at Q25 and MiXCR, retaining productive beta sequences. Each entry merges the rows of one CDR3 protein and shows their most common DNA and genes. The V and J calls, along with clone size, are taken from TCRdb and not from the paper's own processing. The table for this sample lists about 34,000 distinct CDR3 sequences; roughly 5.4% of them were counted only once. The ten biggest clones cover 9.5% to 15% of the sample.

Recombination connected TRBV28 to TRBJ2-4; the D gene cannot be named for sure. The clonotype comes from a human donor in good health. Some clones in this sample may be carry-over from other donors' samples. Source material: whole blood. Read as DNA, the sequence is TGTGCCAGCAGTTCACCCCGTTTGAACCTAGCCAAAAACATTCAGTACTTC. This translates into CASSSPRLNLAKNIQYF. Reference TRBV28 and TRBJ2-4 genes cover what lies past the CDR3, so the full variable domain is DVKVTQSSRYLVKRTGEKVFLECVQDMDHENMFWYRQDPGLGLRLIYFSYDVKMKEKGDIPEGYSVSREKKERFSLILESASTNQTSMYLCASSSPRLNLAKNIQYFGAGTRLSVL.